The text below deals with one T cell receptor (beta chain). Its antigen is not known. The CDR3 loop spans 17 amino acids. From germline, CDR1 is MNHEY and CDR2 SVGEGT. J gave up 2 bases and V 2 bases, and 8 bases lay outside the gene matches. The data derive from a study of T cell responses to AZD1222 COVID-19 vaccine. TCRdb keeps only in-frame clones here, not all; method: immunoSEQ multiplex PCR. Of some 120,000 clones in the sample, approximately 93% were seen once. Study-wide results and caveats: The study reported that nearly half of spike-specific TCRs target unmutated variant regions.

The material sequenced was peripheral blood, taken on day 0 of AZD1222 vaccination. The chain joins TRBV6-2 or TRBV6-3 to TRBJ2-3; 9 bases align to TRBD2. The sequence derives from an adult in good health. CDR3 coding DNA: TGTGCCAGCAGTTACCTCGGGACTAGCCAGTTCACAGATACGCAGTATTTT. This translates into CASSYLGTSQFTDTQYF.